The source of this TCR beta chain is a study of T cells in Graves' hyperthyroidism and ophthalmopathy. General study findings and limits: Onset of ophthalmopathy came a median 6.5 months after the model predicted it. The authors' 13 V-J model separated ophthalmopathy from stable hyperthyroidism.

V lost 2 bases, J lost 2 bases, and 6 bases lay in between. The CDR3 sequence is 13 residues long. RNA transcripts provided the source from which TCR beta CDR3 regions were amplified. The HTBI primer set served for first-round RT-PCR of the TCR CDR3. TCRdb reanalysed the multiplex PCR reads using MiXCR and keeps one entry per CDR3 protein. The table includes hundreds of thousands of distinct CDR3 sequences, approximately 15% detected once. This clonotype was picked up many times. Antigen unknown. This TCR was sampled from a woman aged 30 to 39 with Graves' hyperthyroidism that later progressed to Graves' ophthalmopathy. This chain links TRBV12-3 or TRBV12-4 with TRBJ1-2; D is unresolved. Sequenced input: blood. The CDR3 nucleotides are TGTGCCAGCAGTTTAAAGGGAAACTATGGCTACACCTTC. This sequence encodes CASSLKGNYGYTF.